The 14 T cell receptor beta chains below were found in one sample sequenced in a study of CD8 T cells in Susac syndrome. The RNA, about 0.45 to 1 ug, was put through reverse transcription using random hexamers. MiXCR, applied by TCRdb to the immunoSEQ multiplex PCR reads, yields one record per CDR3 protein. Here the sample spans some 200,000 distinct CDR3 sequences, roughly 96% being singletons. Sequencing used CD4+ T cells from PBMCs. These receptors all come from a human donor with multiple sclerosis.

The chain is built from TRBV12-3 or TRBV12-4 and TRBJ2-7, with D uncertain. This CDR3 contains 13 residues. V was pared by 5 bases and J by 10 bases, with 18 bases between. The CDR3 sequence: CASSPGRKGTQYF. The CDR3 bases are TGTGCCAGCAGTCCCGGCCGGAAAGGAACCCAGTACTTC.

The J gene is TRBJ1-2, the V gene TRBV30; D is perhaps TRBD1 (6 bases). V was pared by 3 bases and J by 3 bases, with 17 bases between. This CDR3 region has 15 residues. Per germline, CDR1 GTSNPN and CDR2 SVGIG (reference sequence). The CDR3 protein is CAWSFTRDNHYGYTF. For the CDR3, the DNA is TGTGCCTGGAGCTTTACTCGGGACAATCACTATGGCTACACCTTC.

The CDR3 DNA follows: TGCAGCGTTGAATCTCCGGGACAGGGCACCTACGAGCAGTACTTC. As protein: CSVESPGQGTYEQYF. This rearrangement joins TRBV29-1 to TRBJ2-7, with TRBD1 matching 9 bases. V gave up 2 bases and J gave up 2 bases; unmatched junction bases: 7. In germline, CDR1 is SQVTM, CDR2 ANQGSEA. The CDR3 contains 15 residues.

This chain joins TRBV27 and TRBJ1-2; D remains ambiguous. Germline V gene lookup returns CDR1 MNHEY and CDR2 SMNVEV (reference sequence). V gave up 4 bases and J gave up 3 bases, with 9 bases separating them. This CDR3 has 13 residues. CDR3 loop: CASSSRDHYGYTF. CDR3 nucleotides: TGTGCCAGCAGTTCCCGGGATCACTATGGCTACACCTTC.

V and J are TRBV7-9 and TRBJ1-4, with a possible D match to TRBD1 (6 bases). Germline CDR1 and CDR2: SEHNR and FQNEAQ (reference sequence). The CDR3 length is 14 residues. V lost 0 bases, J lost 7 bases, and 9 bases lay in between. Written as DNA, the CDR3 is TGTGCCAGCAGCTTAGCCGGGGGCGGTGAAAAACTGTTTTTT. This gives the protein CASSLAGGGEKLFF.

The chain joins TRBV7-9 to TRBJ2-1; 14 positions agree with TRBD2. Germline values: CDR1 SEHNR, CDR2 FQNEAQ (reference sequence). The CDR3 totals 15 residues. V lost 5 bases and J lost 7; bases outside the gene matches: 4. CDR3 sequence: CASSPRTSGRNEQFF. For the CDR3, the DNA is TGTGCCAGCAGCCCCCGGACTAGCGGGAGGAATGAGCAGTTCTTC. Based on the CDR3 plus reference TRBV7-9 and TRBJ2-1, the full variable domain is DTGVSQNPRHKITKRGQNVTFRCDPISEHNRLYWYRQTLGQGPEFLTYFQNEAQLEKSRLLSDRFSAERPKGSFSTLEIQRTEQGDSAMYLCASSPRTSGRNEQFFGPGTRLTVL.

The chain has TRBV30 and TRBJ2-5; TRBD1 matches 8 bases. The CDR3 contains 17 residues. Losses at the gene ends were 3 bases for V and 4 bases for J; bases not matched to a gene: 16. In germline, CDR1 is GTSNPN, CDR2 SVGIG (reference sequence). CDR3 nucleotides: TGTGCCTGGAGCCAGGGGGCAGGCAGAGCGGTGGCAGAGACCCAGTACTTC. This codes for CAWSQGAGRAVAETQYF. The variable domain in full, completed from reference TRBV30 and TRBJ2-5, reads SQTIHQWPATLVQPVGSPLSLECTVEGTSNPNLYWYRQAAGRGLQLLFYSVGIGQISSEVPQNLSASRPQDRQFILSSKKLLLSDSGFYLCAWSQGAGRAVAETQYFGPGTRLLVL.

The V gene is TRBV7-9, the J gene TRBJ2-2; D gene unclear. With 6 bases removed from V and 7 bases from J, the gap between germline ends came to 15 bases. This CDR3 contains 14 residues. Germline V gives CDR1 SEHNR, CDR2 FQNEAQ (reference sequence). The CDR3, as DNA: TGTGCCAGCAGTTACAAGTATCCCATCGGGGAGCTGTTTTTT. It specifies CASSYKYPIGELFF.

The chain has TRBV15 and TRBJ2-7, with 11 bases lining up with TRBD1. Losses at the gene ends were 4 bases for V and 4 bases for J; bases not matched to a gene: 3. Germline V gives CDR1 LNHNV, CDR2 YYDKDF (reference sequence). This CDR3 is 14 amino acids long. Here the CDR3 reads CATSTDRGPYEQYF. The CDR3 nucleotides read TGTGCCACCAGCACGGACAGGGGGCCATACGAGCAGTACTTC.

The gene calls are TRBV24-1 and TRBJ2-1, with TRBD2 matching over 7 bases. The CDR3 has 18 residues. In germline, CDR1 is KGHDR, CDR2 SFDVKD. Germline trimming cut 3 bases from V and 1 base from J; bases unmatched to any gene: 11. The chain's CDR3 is CATSDPTRGGASYNEQFF. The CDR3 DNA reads TGTGCCACCAGTGATCCTACCCGCGGGGGTGCATCCTACAATGAGCAGTTCTTC.

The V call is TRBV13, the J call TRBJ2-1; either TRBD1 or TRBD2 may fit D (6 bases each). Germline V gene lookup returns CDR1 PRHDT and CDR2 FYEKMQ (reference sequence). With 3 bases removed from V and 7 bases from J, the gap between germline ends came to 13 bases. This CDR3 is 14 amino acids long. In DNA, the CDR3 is TGTGCCAGCAGCTTCGACGGGGGCCCAAATGAGCAGTTCTTC. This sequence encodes CASSFDGGPNEQFF.

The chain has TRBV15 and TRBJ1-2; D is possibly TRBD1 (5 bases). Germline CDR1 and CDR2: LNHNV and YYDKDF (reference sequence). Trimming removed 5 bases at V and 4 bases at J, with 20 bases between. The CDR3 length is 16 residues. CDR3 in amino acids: CATSRTPGRSSYGYTF. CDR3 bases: TGTGCCACCAGCCGTACTCCGGGACGGTCAAGCTATGGCTACACCTTC.

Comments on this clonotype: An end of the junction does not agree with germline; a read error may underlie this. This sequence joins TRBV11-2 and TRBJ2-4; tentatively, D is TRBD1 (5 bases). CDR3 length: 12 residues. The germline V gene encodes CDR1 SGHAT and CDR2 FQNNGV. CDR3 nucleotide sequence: TGTGCCAGCAGCGTAGACAGAAACATTCAGTACTTC. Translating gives CASSVDRNIQYF.

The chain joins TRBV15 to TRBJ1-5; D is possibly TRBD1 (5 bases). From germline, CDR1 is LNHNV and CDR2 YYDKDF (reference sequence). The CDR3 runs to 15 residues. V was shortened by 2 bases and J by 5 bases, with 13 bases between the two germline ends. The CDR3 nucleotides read TGTGCCACCAGCAGATCCACAGGTGCCTATCAGCCCCAGCATTTT. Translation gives CATSRSTGAYQPQHF.